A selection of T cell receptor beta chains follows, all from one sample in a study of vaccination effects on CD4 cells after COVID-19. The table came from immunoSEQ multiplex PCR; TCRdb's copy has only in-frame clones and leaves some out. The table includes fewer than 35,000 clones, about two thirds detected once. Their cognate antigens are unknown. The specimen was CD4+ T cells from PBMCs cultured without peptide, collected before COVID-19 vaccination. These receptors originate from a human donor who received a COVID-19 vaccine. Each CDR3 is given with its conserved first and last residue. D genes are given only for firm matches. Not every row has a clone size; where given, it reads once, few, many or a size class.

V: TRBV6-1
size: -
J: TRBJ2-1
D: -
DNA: TGTGCCAGCAGTGAAGGACTATCCAATGAGCAGTTCTTC
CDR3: CASSEGLSNEQFF

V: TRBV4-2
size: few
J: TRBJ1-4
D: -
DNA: TGTGCCAGCAGCCAAGAGCTTAATGAAAAACTGTTTTTT
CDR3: CASSQELNEKLFF

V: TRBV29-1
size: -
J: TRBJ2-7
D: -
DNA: TGCAGCGTTGAGATTGGCAGACCCAGCTCCTACGAGCAGTACTTC
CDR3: CSVEIGRPSSYEQYF

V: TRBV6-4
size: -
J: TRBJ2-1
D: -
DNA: TGTGCCAGCAGTAGGGGGGCTGGAATGGATGAGCAGTTCTTC
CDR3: CASSRGAGMDEQFF

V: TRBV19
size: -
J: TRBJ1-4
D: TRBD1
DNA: TGTGCCAGTAGTGCCCAGGGGGCAACTAATGAAAAACTGTTTTTT
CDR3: CASSAQGATNEKLFF

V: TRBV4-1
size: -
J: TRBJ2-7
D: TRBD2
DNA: TGCGCCAGCAGCCCGTGGGTTGGGACTAGCAACGAGCAGTACTTC
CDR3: CASSPWVGTSNEQYF

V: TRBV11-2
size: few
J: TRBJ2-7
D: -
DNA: TGTGCCAGCAGCTTAGGTCGCGGTCCCTACGAGCAGTACTTC
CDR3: CASSLGRGPYEQYF

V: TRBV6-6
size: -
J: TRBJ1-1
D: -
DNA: TGTGCCAGCAGTTTACACTTGAACACTGAAGCTTTCTTT
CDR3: CASSLHLNTEAFF

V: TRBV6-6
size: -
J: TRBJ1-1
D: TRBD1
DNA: TGTGCCAGCAGTTACTCAGGGACAGACAATGAAGCTTTCTTT
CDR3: CASSYSGTDNEAFF

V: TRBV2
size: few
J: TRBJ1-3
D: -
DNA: TGTGCCACCAGGGACGGGATGGGATCTGGAAACACCATATATTTT
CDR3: CATRDGMGSGNTIYF

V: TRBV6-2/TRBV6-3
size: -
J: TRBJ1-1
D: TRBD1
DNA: TGTGCCAGCAGTTATTTCGGCGGACAGGGGAGGAACACTGAAGCTTTCTTT
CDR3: CASSYFGGQGRNTEAFF

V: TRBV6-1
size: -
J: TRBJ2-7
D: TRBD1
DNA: TGTGCCAGCAGTGATTTGGGACAGAGGATTTACGAGCAGTACTTC
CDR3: CASSDLGQRIYEQYF

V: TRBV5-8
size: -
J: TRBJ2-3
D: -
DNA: TGTGCCAGCAGCCCGGGGGTAGCGGCGAACACAGATACGCAGTATTTT
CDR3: CASSPGVAANTDTQYF

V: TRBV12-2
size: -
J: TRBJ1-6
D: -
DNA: TGTGCAAGTCGCCCATGCTACGGTGCCCTGATTGATTCACCCCTCCACTTT
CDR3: CASRPCYGALIDSPLHF

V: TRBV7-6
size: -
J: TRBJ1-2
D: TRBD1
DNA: TGTGCCAGCAGCTTTCGGACAGGGGGGGATTTAGATGGCTACACCTTC
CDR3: CASSFRTGGDLDGYTF

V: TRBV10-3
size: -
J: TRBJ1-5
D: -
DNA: TGTGCCATCAGTGAGTCGTCGGTTAACAATCAGCCCCAGCATTTT
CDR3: CAISESSVNNQPQHF

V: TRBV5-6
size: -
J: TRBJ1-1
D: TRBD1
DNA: TGTGCCAGCAGCTTGCTGGGCAGGGGGGTGGGCACTGAAGCTTTCTTT
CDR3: CASSLLGRGVGTEAFF

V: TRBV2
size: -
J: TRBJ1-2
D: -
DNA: TGTGCCAGCAGTGTGGTAGGAGGTAACTATGGCTACACCTTC
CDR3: CASSVVGGNYGYTF

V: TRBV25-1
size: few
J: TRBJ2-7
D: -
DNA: TGTGCCAGCAGTGTAGGGGGTTGTGGATTC
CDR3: CASSVGGCGF

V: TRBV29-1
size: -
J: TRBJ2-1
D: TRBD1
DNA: TGCAGCGTCGGACAGGGGACCCCCCCTGAGCAGTTCTTC
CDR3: CSVGQGTPPEQFF

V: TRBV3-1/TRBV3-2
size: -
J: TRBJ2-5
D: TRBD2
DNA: TGTGCCAGCAGCCAGTTTATAGCGGGAGGGCAAGAGACCCAGTACTTC
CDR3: CASSQFIAGGQETQYF